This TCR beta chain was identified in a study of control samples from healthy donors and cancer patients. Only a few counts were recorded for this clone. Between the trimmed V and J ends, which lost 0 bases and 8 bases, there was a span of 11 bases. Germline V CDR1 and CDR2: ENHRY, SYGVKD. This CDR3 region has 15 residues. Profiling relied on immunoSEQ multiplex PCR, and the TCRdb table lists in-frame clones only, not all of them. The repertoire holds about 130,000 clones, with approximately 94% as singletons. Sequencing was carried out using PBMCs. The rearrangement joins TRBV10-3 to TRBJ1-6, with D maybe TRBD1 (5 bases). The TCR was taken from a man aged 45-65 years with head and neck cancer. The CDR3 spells CAISESIGADSPLHF. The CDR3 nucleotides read TGTGCCATCAGTGAGTCAATAGGGGCTGATTCACCCCTCCACTTT.